These 23 T cell receptor beta chains share one sample of origin, sequenced in a study of blood T cell repertoires in COVID-19. Data came from immunoSEQ multiplex PCR; TCRdb stores just in-frame clones and leaves some out. Among hundreds of thousands of clones listed, around four fifths were seen once. The sample taken for sequencing was peripheral blood. These receptors were obtained from a woman aged 50 to 65 with active or convalescent COVID-19.

About this clone: This same CDR3 is encoded by further DNA sequences in the sample. V usage is TRBV5-1 and J usage is TRBJ2-5, with D possibly matching TRBD2 (6 bases). In germline, CDR1 is SGHRS, CDR2 YFSETQ. The CDR3 has 13 residues. With 2 bases removed from V and 3 bases from J, the gap between germline ends came to 8 bases. CDR3 nucleotide sequence: TGCGCCAGCAGCTTAGGGACTGAAGAGACCCAGTACTTC. Translation: CASSLGTEETQYF.

This clone was seen ten or more times. The rearrangement uses TRBV20-1 and TRBJ2-3; D unresolved. Between the trimmed V and J ends, which lost 6 bases and 4 bases, there was a span of 8 bases. The CDR3 is 11 amino acids. Germline V CDR1 and CDR2: DFQATT, SNEGSKA (reference sequence). The CDR3 reads CSAHRSDTQYF. The DNA for the CDR3 is TGCAGTGCCCACCGGTCAGATACGCAGTATTTT.

The chain uses TRBV2 and TRBJ2-2, with TRBD2 identical over 12 bases. Germline loops: CDR1 SNHLY, CDR2 FYNNEI. V gave up 5 bases and J gave up 4 bases; unmatched junction bases: 8. The CDR3 has 17 residues. CDR3 in DNA: TGTGCCAGCAGTACCGGGACTAGCGGGTTGGGCACCGGGGAGCTGTTTTTT. Its translation: CASSTGTSGLGTGELFF.

This chain uses TRBV20-1 with TRBJ1-5; the D gene is possibly TRBD1 (5 bases). Trimming stripped 3 bases from V and 2 bases from J, with 8 bases between. The CDR3 covers 13 residues. The germline CDR1 and CDR2 sequences are DFQATT and SNEGSKA (reference sequence). CDR3 nucleotides: TGCAGTGCTAGTACGGGGGGCAATCAGCCCCAGCATTTT. This codes for CSASTGGNQPQHF.

The chain is built from TRBV10-3 and TRBJ2-4; 8 bases fit TRBD1. The CDR3 has 15 residues. V gave up 2 bases and J gave up 4 bases; unmatched junction bases: 4. Germline V gives CDR1 ENHRY, CDR2 SYGVKD. CDR3 region: CAISEPGTGKNIQYF. The CDR3, as DNA: TGTGCCATCAGTGAGCCAGGGACAGGTAAAAACATTCAGTACTTC.

This clone was counted once. The rearrangement joins TRBV5-1 to TRBJ1-1; tentative D call: TRBD1 (5 bases). Germline V CDR1 and CDR2: SGHRS, YFSETQ. Trimming shortened V by 4 bases and J by 4 bases, and 11 bases separated the two germline ends. This CDR3 has 13 residues. The CDR3 DNA is TGCGCCAGCAGCCATCGGGGGGGCACTGAAGCTTTCTTT. Protein: CASSHRGGTEAFF.

The chain carries TRBV5-6 and TRBJ2-3, with 9 bases identical to TRBD1. Germline-derived CDR1 and CDR2 are SGHDT and YYEEEE. The CDR3 consists of 18 residues. V shed 4 bases, J shed 0 bases, and the junction held 12 bases outside the gene matches. The CDR3 DNA reads as TGTGCCAGCAGCCTTCTCGGGACAGGGACACTAAGCACAGATACGCAGTATTTT. This sequence encodes CASSLLGTGTLSTDTQYF.

The rearrangement uses TRBV11-3 and TRBJ2-7, with TRBD2 matching over 7 bases. Germline CDR1 and CDR2: SGHNT and YENEEA. This CDR3 is built from 14 residues. Germline trimming cut 4 bases from V and 6 bases from J; bases unmatched to any gene: 9. CDR3 sequence: CASSWQGGAGEQYF. Here the CDR3 DNA reads TGTGCCAGCAGCTGGCAGGGAGGGGCAGGCGAGCAGTACTTC. Drawing the rest from reference TRBV11-3 and TRBJ2-7, the complete variable domain is EAGVVQSPRYKIIEKKQPVAFWCNPISGHNTLYWYLQNLGQGPELLIRYENEEAVDDSQLPKDRFSAERLKGVDSTLKIQPAELGDSAVYLCASSWQGGAGEQYFGPGTRLTVT.

The gene calls are TRBV7-2 and TRBJ2-4; TRBD1 aligns across 9 bases. Germline V lookup: CDR1 SGHTA, CDR2 FQGNSA. This CDR3 comprises 14 residues. The trim removed 5 bases at V and 10 bases at J, leaving 9 bases unmatched. The CDR3: CASSPRTGEGIQYF. CDR3 nucleotides: TGTGCCAGCAGCCCGCGGACAGGGGAGGGTATTCAGTACTTC.

The chain employs TRBV5-1 and TRBJ2-7; the match to TRBD2 covers 8 bases. V lost 0 bases to trimming and J lost 4 bases; unmatched junction nucleotides: 3. The CDR3 is made up of 14 amino acids. CDR1 and CDR2 from the germline V gene are SGHRS and YFSETQ. The CDR3 sequence is CASSLGTSKYEQYF. CDR3 nucleotides: TGCGCCAGCAGCTTGGGGACTAGCAAATACGAGCAGTACTTC.

The chain is built from TRBV7-6 and TRBJ2-5, with TRBD1 identical over 9 bases. Germline CDR1 SGHVS, CDR2 FNYEAQ. CDR3 length: 17 residues. The V gene end was trimmed by 3 bases and the J gene end by 5 bases; junction bases not matched to a gene: 13. The CDR3 DNA reads TGTGCCAGCAGCTTTCACCTGACAGGGGGTTATGGGGAGACCCAGTACTTC. Its translation is CASSFHLTGGYGETQYF.

The chain joins TRBV7-9 to TRBJ2-3; 9 nucleotides align to TRBD2. Germline CDR1 and CDR2: SEHNR and FQNEAQ (reference sequence). V lost 6 bases and J lost 0; bases outside the gene matches: 7. The CDR3 totals 16 residues. The CDR3 sequence: CASSPGLATSTDTQYF. In DNA, the CDR3 is TGTGCCAGCAGTCCCGGACTAGCGACTAGCACAGATACGCAGTATTTT. The full variable domain, in which reference TRBV7-9 and TRBJ2-3 provide the parts outside the CDR3, is DTGVSQNPRHKITKRGQNVTFRCDPISEHNRLYWYRQTLGQGPEFLTYFQNEAQLEKSRLLSDRFSAERPKGSFSTLEIQRTEQGDSAMYLCASSPGLATSTDTQYFGPGTRLTVL.

This sequence joins TRBV5-1 and TRBJ1-1, with TRBD1 identical over 9 bases. CDR3 length: 14 amino acids. The V gene end was trimmed by 2 bases and the J gene end by 3 bases; junction bases not matched to a gene: 2. Germline V gene lookup returns CDR1 SGHRS and CDR2 YFSETQ. CDR3 amino acids: CASSFRTGDTEAFF. The CDR3 DNA follows: TGCGCCAGCAGCTTCCGGACAGGGGACACTGAAGCTTTCTTT.

Details on this clone: At one boundary the junction diverges from the germline segment, which might be a read error. This chain links TRBV3-1 (or the pseudogene TRBV3-2) with TRBJ2-7, with D unclear. Germline CDR1 is LGHDT and CDR2 is YNNKEL (reference sequence). The CDR3 contains 14 residues. The CDR3, as DNA: TGTGCCAGCAGGAACGGTAGAGGCCCCTACGAGCAGTATTTC. The encoded protein is CASRNGRGPYEQYF.

The chain joins TRBV27 to TRBJ2-1; the match to TRBD2 covers 9 bases. This CDR3 is 17 amino acids long. Germline loops: CDR1 MNHEY, CDR2 SMNVEV (reference sequence). The V gene end was trimmed by 5 bases and the J gene end by 4 bases; junction bases not matched to a gene: 12. CDR3 protein: CASSPSSGALYYNEQFF. CDR3 DNA: TGTGCCAGCAGTCCCTCTAGCGGGGCGCTATATTACAATGAGCAGTTCTTC.

This chain joins TRBV7-9 and TRBJ1-3, with 7 bases lining up with TRBD1. The CDR3 consists of 17 residues. V lost 0 bases and J lost 2; bases outside the gene matches: 7. CDR1 SEHNR and CDR2 FQNEAQ come from the germline V gene (reference sequence). The CDR3 spells CASSLAGQAVTGNTIYF. CDR3 nucleotides: TGTGCCAGCAGCTTAGCTGGACAGGCGGTCACTGGAAACACCATATATTTT.

V usage is TRBV5-6 and J usage is TRBJ2-7, with TRBD1 as a possible D gene (5 bases). CDR3 length: 16 amino acids. V lost 0 bases, J lost 2 bases, and 15 bases lay in between. CDR1 SGHDT and CDR2 YYEEEE come from the germline V gene. The CDR3 loop reads CASSLAGRATTYEQYF. CDR3 bases: TGTGCCAGCAGCTTGGCCGGCAGGGCGACAACCTACGAGCAGTACTTC.

This chain connects TRBV4-1 to TRBJ2-7; D not certain. V was shortened by 0 bases and J by 3 bases, with 12 bases between the two germline ends. The germline V gene encodes CDR1 MGHRA and CDR2 YSYEKL. The CDR3 contains 15 residues. The CDR3 sequence is CASSQDPTEDYEQYF. The CDR3 region has the DNA TGCGCCAGCAGCCAAGATCCCACAGAAGACTACGAGCAGTACTTC.

The chain joins TRBV2 to TRBJ1-1, with 9 bases identical to TRBD1. The trim removed 7 bases at V and 8 bases at J, leaving 8 bases unmatched. Germline lookup yields CDR1 SNHLY and CDR2 FYNNEI. The CDR3 consists of 13 residues. CDR3 bases: TGTGCCAGCACCCGCCGGGACAGGGCGGAAGCTTTCTTT. Amino acids: CASTRRDRAEAFF. The full variable domain, rest sourced from reference TRBV2 and TRBJ1-1, is EPEVTQTPSHQVTQMGQEVILRCVPISNHLYFYWYRQILGQKVEFLVSFYNNEISEKSEIFDDQFSVERPDGSNFTLKIRSTKLEDSAMYFCASTRRDRAEAFFGQGTRLTVV.

There are a few counts of this clone. The chain joins TRBV5-4 to TRBJ2-3, with 8 bases aligning to TRBD1. Germline lookup yields CDR1 SGHNT and CDR2 YYREEE (reference sequence). V trimming: 0 bases; J trimming: 0 bases; junction bases outside the gene matches: 3. The CDR3 sequence is 16 residues long. The CDR3 DNA reads as TGTGCCAGCAGCTTGGCCAGGGACAGGAGCACAGATACGCAGTATTTT. It encodes CASSLARDRSTDTQYF.

The chain combines TRBV18 with TRBJ1-1; 12 positions agree with TRBD1. There are 17 residues in the CDR3. Germline values: CDR1 KGHSH, CDR2 LQKENI. Trimming took 4 bases from V and 4 from J; bases not matched to a gene: 10. The CDR3 nucleotides read TGTGCCAGCTCACGGCTTCCGGGACAGGGGGCCGGCACTGAAGCTTTCTTT. Its translation: CASSRLPGQGAGTEAFF.

The chain links TRBV20-1 to TRBJ2-3; 10 bases agree with TRBD2. The CDR3 covers 15 residues. Trimming cost V 3 bases and J 6 bases; bases outside gene matches: 9. Germline lookup yields CDR1 DFQATT and CDR2 SNEGSKA (reference sequence). CDR3 sequence (DNA): TGCAGTGCTAGTAGGCTAGCGGGAGTCGCGGATACGCAGTATTTT. Its protein product is CSASRLAGVADTQYF.

The gene calls are TRBV9 and TRBJ2-1; no clear D. V gave up 4 bases and J gave up 0 bases, with 14 bases separating them. The CDR3 covers 16 residues. In germline, CDR1 is SGDLS, CDR2 YYNGEE. CDR3 amino acids: CASSPRVDPSYNEQFF. CDR3 nucleotides: TGTGCCAGCAGCCCTCGGGTAGACCCCTCCTACAATGAGCAGTTCTTC.